One sample yielded the 16 T cell receptor beta chains listed below, sequenced in a study of blood T cell repertoires in COVID-19. This table comes from immunoSEQ multiplex PCR, and its TCRdb copy is limited to in-frame clones, with some not included. The sample yields roughly 410,000 clones, about 90% seen once. The material sequenced was peripheral blood. All receptors derive from a woman in her sixties or seventies with COVID-19, enrolled during active disease.

Worth noting for this clone: Other DNA sequences of this sample code for an identical CDR3. This sequence joins TRBV7-3 and TRBJ2-5; tentative D call: TRBD2 (6 bases). The V end was cut by 3 bases, the J end by 5 bases, with 10 bases between. Germline V gives CDR1 SGHTA, CDR2 FQGTGA. The CDR3 has 13 residues. The CDR3 bases are TGTGCCAGCAGCTTCGGACGGGAGGAGACCCAGTACTTC. The encoded protein is CASSFGREETQYF.

V usage is TRBV7-2 and J usage is TRBJ1-2, with a possible D match to TRBD1 (6 bases). The germline V gene has CDR1 SGHTA and CDR2 FQGNSA. The CDR3 totals 13 residues. Trimming pared 6 bases from V and 4 bases from J, leaving 12 bases between. The CDR3 spells CASSQGGAYGYTF. CDR3 in DNA: TGTGCCAGCAGTCAAGGGGGGGCCTATGGCTACACCTTC.

The chain recombines TRBV4-1 with TRBJ1-2, with TRBD1 as a possible D gene (6 bases). The V end was cut by 2 bases, the J end by 3 bases, with 10 bases between. The CDR3 length is 14 residues. Germline V gene lookup returns CDR1 MGHRA and CDR2 YSYEKL. The CDR3 nucleotides are TGCGCCAGCAGCCAAACGGGGGGCGACTATGGCTACACCTTC. As protein: CASSQTGGDYGYTF.

V gene TRBV5-1 combines with J gene TRBJ1-1; D is undetermined. With 5 bases removed from V and 0 bases from J, the gap between germline ends came to 8 bases. Per the germline V gene, CDR1 is SGHRS and CDR2 is YFSETQ. The CDR3 runs 13 residues. Here the CDR3 reads CASRVALNTEAFF. The CDR3 region has the DNA TGCGCCAGCAGGGTGGCCCTGAACACTGAAGCTTTCTTT. Complete variable domain (other parts from reference TRBV5-1 and TRBJ1-1): KAGVTQTPRYLIKTRGQQVTLSCSPISGHRSVSWYQQTPGQGLQFLFEYFSETQRNKGNFPGRFSGRQFSNSRSEMNVSTLELGDSALYLCASRVALNTEAFFGQGTRLTVV.

The chain carries TRBV5-1 and TRBJ2-1, with D hard to call. Germline V gives CDR1 SGHRS, CDR2 YFSETQ. V lost 1 base, J lost 8 bases, and 10 bases lay in between. The length of the CDR3 is 13 residues. CDR3 coding DNA: TGCGCCAGCAGCTTGATAGTAAGCGATGAGCAGTTCTTC. The encoded protein is CASSLIVSDEQFF.

V usage is TRBV28 and J usage is TRBJ2-5, with D perhaps TRBD1 (5 bases). Trimming took off 5 bases at V and 6 bases at J, with 16 bases between the two ends. The V gene's germline CDR1 is MDHEN and CDR2 SYDVKM. The CDR3 extends over 14 amino acids. CDR3 region: CASSVQVKGKTQYF. The DNA of the CDR3 is TGTGCCAGCAGTGTACAGGTGAAGGGAAAGACCCAGTACTTC.

V is TRBV12-3 or TRBV12-4 and J is TRBJ1-2; D gene ambiguous. The length of the CDR3 is 13 residues. V was pared by 3 bases and J by 1 base, with 6 bases between. The CDR3 bases are TGTGCCAGCAGTTTTCAGGTTAACTATGGCTACACCTTC. Amino acids: CASSFQVNYGYTF.

This chain connects TRBV9 to TRBJ2-2; 7 positions agree with TRBD1. From germline, CDR1 is SGDLS and CDR2 YYNGEE. The V segment lost 1 base and the J segment 2 bases; nucleotides outside the gene matches: 5. This CDR3 is 16 amino acids long. CDR3 loop: CASSVTGTDNTGELFF. Written as DNA, the CDR3 is TGTGCCAGCAGCGTAACCGGGACAGACAACACCGGGGAGCTGTTTTTT. The full variable domain, with the rest looked up from reference TRBV9 and TRBJ2-2, is DSGVTQTPKHLITATGQRVTLRCSPRSGDLSVYWYQQSLDQGLQFLIQYYNGEERAKGNILERFSAQQFPDLHSELNLSSLELGDSALYFCASSVTGTDNTGELFFGEGSRLTVL.

The chain employs TRBV18 and TRBJ1-1; TRBD1 matches at 8 bases. The germline V gene has CDR1 KGHSH and CDR2 LQKENI. Germline trimming cut 6 bases from V and 5 bases from J; bases unmatched to any gene: 8. The CDR3 is 14 residues long. DNA for the CDR3: TGTGCCAGCTCCCCCTCAGGGGGCATGACTGAAGCTTTCTTT. Its translation is CASSPSGGMTEAFF.

V gene TRBV7-2 combines with J gene TRBJ2-2; D uncertain. This CDR3 spans 15 amino acids. V dropped 2 bases and J dropped 4 bases, with 11 bases sitting between them. CDR1 is SGHTA and CDR2 is FQGNSA in the germline V gene. The CDR3 bases are TGTGCCAGCAGCTTAAACGGGTCGCCCACCGGGGAGCTGTTTTTT. Protein product: CASSLNGSPTGELFF.

The gene calls are TRBV12-2 and TRBJ2-1; whether TRBD1, the table's D call, matches the DNA was not checked. TRBV12-2 is tagged as a pseudogene. The CDR3 consists of 13 residues. This CDR3 reads CASRLTGSNEQFF. The CDR3 nucleotides are TGTGCAAGTCGGTTGACAGGGTCGAATGAGCAGTTCTTC.

The table lists this clone with a count of one. V and J are TRBV4-2 and TRBJ2-2, with D possibly TRBD1 on 7 matching bases. The V gene lost 4 bases and the J gene lost 5 bases, with 17 bases spanning the gap. The V gene's germline CDR1 is LGHNA and CDR2 YNFKEQ. The CDR3 has 16 amino acids. CDR3 sequence: CASSLSLARGTGELFF. As DNA, the CDR3 is TGTGCCAGCAGCCTATCACTAGCCAGGGGGACCGGGGAGCTGTTTTTT.

A remark on this clone: This sample includes further DNA sequences coding for the same CDR3. This chain links TRBV5-1 with TRBJ1-1; D perhaps matches TRBD1 (5 bases). CDR1 and CDR2 from the germline V gene are SGHRS and YFSETQ. The CDR3 covers 15 residues. Between the trimmed V and J ends, which lost 4 bases and 2 bases, there was a span of 15 bases. The chain's CDR3 is CASSPQGHLNTEAFF. The CDR3 DNA sequence: TGCGCCAGCAGCCCCCAAGGACACTTAAACACTGAAGCTTTCTTT.

V is TRBV5-1 and J is TRBJ2-7, with 10 bases fitting TRBD2. The germline V gene has CDR1 SGHRS and CDR2 YFSETQ. V lost 4 bases and J lost 1; bases outside the gene matches: 8. The CDR3 covers 16 residues. The DNA of the CDR3 is TGCGCCAGCAGCCTCCTAGTAGCGGGGGGTTCCTACGAGCAGTACTTC. This translates into CASSLLVAGGSYEQYF. Filled out from reference TRBV5-1 and TRBJ2-7, the complete variable domain reads KAGVTQTPRYLIKTRGQQVTLSCSPISGHRSVSWYQQTPGQGLQFLFEYFSETQRNKGNFPGRFSGRQFSNSRSEMNVSTLELGDSALYLCASSLLVAGGSYEQYFGPGTRLTVT.

The chain employs TRBV5-6 and TRBJ2-7, with D possibly TRBD2 on 5 matching bases. The CDR3 is 14 amino acids. Looked up from germline, CDR1 is SGHDT and CDR2 is YYEEEE. V was trimmed by 3 bases and J by 0 bases, leaving 10 bases between them. For the CDR3, the DNA is TGTGCCAGCAGCTCAAGAGGGAGCTCCTACGAGCAGTACTTC. Its protein product is CASSSRGSSYEQYF.

V and J are TRBV5-6 and TRBJ1-1; 8 nucleotides match TRBD1. This CDR3 has 15 amino acids. V shed 5 bases, J shed 5 bases, and the junction held 11 bases outside the gene matches. Germline CDR1 SGHDT, CDR2 YYEEEE. In DNA form, the CDR3 reads TGTGCCAGCAGTTTACTAACAGGGGGAGAAACTGAAGCTTTCTTT. As protein: CASSLLTGGETEAFF.